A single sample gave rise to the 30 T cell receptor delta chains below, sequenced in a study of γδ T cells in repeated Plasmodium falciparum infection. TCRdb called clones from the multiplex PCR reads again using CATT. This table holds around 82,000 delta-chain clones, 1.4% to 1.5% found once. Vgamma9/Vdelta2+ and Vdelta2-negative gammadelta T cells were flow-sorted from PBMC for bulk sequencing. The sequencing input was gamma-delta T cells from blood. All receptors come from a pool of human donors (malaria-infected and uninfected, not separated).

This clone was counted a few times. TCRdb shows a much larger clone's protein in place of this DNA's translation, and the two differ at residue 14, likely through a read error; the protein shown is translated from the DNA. CDR3 coding DNA: TGTGCCTGTGACACCTGGGGTCCCTGGGACACCCGACAGGTGTTTTTC. Translated: CACDTWGPWDTRQVFF. No call exists for the J gene, whereas the V gene is TRDV2; the tabulated D call, TRDD3, remains unverified against the DNA. Germline V gene sequence: CDR1 GEAIGNYY, CDR2 EKD. The CDR3 has 16 residues.

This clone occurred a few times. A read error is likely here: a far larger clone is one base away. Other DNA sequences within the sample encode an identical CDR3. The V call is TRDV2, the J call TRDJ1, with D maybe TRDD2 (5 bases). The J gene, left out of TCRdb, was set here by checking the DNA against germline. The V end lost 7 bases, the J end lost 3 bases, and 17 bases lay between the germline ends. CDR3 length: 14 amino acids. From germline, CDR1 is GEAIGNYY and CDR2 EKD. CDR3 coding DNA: TGTGCCTGCGACTTCCCCTCTCTGCCCGATAAACTCATCTTT. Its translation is CACDFPSLPDKLIF.

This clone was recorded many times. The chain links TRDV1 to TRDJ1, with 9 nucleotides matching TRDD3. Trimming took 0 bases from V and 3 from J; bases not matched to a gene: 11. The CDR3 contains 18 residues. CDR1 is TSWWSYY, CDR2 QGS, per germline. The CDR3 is CALGELRTRGIQADKLIF. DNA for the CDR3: TGTGCTCTTGGGGAACTGAGAACTCGGGGGATACAGGCCGATAAACTCATCTTT.

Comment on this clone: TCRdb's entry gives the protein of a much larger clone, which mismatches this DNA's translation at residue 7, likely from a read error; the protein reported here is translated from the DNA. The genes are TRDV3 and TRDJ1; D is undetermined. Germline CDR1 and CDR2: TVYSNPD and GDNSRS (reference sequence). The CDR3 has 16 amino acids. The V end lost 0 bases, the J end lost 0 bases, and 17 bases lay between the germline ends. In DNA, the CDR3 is TGTGCCTTTAGGAATGGGAGATCCAGTTACACCGATAAACTCATCTTT. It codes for CAFRNGRSSYTDKLIF.

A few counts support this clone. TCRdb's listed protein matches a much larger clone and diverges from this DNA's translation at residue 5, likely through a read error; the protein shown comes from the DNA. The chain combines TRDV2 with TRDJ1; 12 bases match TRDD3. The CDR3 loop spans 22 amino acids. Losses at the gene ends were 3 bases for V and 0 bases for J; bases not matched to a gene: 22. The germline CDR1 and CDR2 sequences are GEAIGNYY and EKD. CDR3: CACDAPDSGPLGDTPDTDKLIF. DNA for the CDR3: TGTGCCTGTGACGCCCCCGATTCAGGCCCACTGGGGGATACTCCGGACACCGATAAACTCATCTTT.

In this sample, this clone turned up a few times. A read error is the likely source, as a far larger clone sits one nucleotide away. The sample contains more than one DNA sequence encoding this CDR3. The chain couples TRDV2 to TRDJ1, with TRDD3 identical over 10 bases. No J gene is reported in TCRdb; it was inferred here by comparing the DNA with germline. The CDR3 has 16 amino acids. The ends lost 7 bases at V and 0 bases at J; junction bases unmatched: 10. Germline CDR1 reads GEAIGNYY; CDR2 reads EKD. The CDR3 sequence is CACDGLLGDHTDKLIF. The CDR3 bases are TGTGCCTGCGACGGTTTACTGGGGGATCACACCGATAAACTCATCTTT.

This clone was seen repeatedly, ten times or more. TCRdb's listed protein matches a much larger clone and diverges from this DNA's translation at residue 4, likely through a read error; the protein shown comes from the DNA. Here the CDR3 reads CACGLRLGTGGCFIF. CDR3 nucleotide sequence: TGTGCCTGTGGCCTTCGGCTTGGGACTGGGGGATGTTTTATCTTT. The rearrangement uses TRDV2 and TRDJ1, with 10 nucleotides matching TRDD3. Germline V gene data show CDR1 as GEAIGNYY and CDR2 as EKD. CDR3 length: 15 amino acids. The V and J ends lost 5 bases and 14 bases, in that order; junction bases with no gene match: 19.

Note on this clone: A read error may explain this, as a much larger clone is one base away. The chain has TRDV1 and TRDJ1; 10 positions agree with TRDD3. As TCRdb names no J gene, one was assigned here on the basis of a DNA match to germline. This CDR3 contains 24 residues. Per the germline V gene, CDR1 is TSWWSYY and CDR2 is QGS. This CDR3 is CALGAAVGCPTTKDWGMTPDKLIF. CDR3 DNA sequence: TGTGCCCTTGGGGCCGCGGTCGGCTGCCCCACTACCAAGGACTGGGGGATGACCCCCGATAAACTCATCTTT.

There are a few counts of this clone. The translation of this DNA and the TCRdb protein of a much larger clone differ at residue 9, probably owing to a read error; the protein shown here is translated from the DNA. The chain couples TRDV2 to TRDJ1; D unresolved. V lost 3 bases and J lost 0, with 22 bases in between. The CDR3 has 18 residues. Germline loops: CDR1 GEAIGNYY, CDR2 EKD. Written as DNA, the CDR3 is TGTGCCTGTGACTCGATAGCCGGCGCAATGGGAAACACCGATAAACTCATCTTT. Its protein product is CACDSIAGAMGNTDKLIF.

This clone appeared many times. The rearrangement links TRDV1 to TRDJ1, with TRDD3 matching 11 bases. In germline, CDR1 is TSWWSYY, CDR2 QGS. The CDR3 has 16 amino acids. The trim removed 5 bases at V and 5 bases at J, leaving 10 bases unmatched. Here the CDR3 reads CALGCHFGGYVDKLIF. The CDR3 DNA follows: TGTGCTCTTGGGTGCCACTTTGGGGGATACGTTGATAAACTCATCTTT.

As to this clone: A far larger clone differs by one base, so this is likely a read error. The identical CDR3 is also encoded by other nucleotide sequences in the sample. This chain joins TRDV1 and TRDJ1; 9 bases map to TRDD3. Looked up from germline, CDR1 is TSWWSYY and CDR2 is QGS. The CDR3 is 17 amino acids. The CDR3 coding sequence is TGTGCTCTGGGGGTCGGGGCTGGGGGATTCTCTACCGATAAACTCATCTTT. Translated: CALGVGAGGFSTDKLIF.

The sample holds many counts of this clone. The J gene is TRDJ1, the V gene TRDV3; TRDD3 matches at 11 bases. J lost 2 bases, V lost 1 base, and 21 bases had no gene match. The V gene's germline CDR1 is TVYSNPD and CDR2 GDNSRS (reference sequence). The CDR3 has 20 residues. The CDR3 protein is CAFIFSHARYWGIKTDKLIF. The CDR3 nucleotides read TGTGCCTTTATTTTTTCACACGCGCGTTACTGGGGGATAAAAACCGATAAACTCATCTTT.

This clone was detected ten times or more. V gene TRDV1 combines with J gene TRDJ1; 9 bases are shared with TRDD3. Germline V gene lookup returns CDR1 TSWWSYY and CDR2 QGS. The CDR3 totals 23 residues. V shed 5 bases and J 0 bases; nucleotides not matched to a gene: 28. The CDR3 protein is CALGKRPYGNLNWGNVYTDKLIF. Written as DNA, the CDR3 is TGTGCTCTTGGGAAGCGTCCTTATGGGAACCTAAACTGGGGGAACGTGTACACCGATAAACTCATCTTT.

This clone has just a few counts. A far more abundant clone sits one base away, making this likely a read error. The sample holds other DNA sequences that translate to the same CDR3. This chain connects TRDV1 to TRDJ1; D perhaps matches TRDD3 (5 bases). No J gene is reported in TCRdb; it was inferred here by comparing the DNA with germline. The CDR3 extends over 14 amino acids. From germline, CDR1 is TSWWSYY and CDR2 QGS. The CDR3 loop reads CALGAPKNTDKLIF. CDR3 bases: TGTGCCCTTGGGGCACCCAAAAACACCGATAAACTCATCTTT.

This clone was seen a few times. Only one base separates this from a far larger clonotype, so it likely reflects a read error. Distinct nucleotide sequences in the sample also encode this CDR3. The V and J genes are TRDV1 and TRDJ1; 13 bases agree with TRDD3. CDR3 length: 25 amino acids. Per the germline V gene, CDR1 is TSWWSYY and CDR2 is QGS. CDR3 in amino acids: CALGEPHRLPVRTGGYAGYTDKLIF. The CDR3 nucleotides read TGTGCTCTTGGGGAACCCCACAGGCTTCCTGTACGTACTGGGGGATACGCCGGGTACACCGATAAGCTCATCTTT.

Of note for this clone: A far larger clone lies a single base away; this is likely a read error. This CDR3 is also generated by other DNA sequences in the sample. The CDR3 DNA is TGTGCTCTTGGGGATCTAAGTCTTCCTAGCCAGACTGGGGGATGTAACTTGACAGCACAACTCTTCTTT. Translating gives CALGDLSLPSQTGGCNLTAQLFF. The V call is TRDV1, the J call TRDJ2; 10 bases match TRDD3. CDR1 and CDR2 (germline): TSWWSYY, QGS. This CDR3 contains 23 residues. Trimming took 3 bases from V and 2 from J; bases not matched to a gene: 24.

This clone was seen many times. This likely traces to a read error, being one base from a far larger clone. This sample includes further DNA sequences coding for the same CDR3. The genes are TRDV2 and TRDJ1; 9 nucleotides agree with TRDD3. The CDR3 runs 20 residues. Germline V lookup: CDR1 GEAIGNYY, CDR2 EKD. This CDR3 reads CACDRLLGDSLDRHTDKLIF. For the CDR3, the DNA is TGTGCCTGTGACAGACTGCTGGGGGATTCGCTAGACCGACACACCGACAAACTCATCTTT.

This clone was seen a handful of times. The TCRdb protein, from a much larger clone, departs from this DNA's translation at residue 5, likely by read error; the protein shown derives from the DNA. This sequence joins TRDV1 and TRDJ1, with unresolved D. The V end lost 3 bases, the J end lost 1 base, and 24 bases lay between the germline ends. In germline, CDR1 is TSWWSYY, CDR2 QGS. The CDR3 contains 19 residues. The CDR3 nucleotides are TGTGCTCTTGGGGACCTATTGGGAGGTAGGACCCTCGTCACCGATAAACTCATCTTT. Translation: CALGDLLGGRTLVTDKLIF.

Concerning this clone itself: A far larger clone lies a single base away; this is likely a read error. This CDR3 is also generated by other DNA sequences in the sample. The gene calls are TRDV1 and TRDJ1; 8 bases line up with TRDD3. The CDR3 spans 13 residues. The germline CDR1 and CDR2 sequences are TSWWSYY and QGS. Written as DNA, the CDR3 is TGTGCCCTTGGGGGATTTTGGTGTAATAAACTCATCTTT. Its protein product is CALGGFWCNKLIF.

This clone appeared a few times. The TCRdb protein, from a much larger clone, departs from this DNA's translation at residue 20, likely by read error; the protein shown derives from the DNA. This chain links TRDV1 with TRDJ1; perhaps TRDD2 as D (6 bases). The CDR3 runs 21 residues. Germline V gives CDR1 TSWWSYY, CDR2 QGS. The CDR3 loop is CALGVQGWLLLRTSYTDKLTF. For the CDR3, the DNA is TGTGCTCTTGGGGTTCAAGGGTGGCTCCTACTTCGTACTTCGTACACCGATAAACTCACCTTT.

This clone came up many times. The CDR3 here is CALRINWKDSRPYWGIRAELIF. CDR3 sequence (DNA): TGTGCACTTCGAATCAATTGGAAAGACTCTCGCCCCTACTGGGGGATACGGGCAGAACTCATCTTT. J is TRDJ1 and V is TRDV1; 13 bases align to TRDD3. Germline V lookup: CDR1 TSWWSYY, CDR2 QGS. The CDR3 sequence is 22 residues long.

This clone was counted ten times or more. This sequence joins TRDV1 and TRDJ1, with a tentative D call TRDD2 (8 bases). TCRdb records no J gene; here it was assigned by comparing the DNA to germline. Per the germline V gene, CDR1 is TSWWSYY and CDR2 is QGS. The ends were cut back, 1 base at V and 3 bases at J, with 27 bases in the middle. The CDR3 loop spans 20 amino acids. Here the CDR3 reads CALGEPSYGPWGPLADKLIF. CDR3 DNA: TGTGCTCTTGGGGAACCTTCCTACGGGCCCTGGGGGCCTTTGGCCGATAAACTCATCTTT.

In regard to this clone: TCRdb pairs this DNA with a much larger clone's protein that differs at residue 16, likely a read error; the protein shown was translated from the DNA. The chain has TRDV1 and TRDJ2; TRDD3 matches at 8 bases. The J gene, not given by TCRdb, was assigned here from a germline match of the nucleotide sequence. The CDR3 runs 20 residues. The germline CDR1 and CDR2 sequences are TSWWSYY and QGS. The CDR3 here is CALGELALLGGGWLTVQLFF. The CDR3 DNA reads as TGTGCTCTTGGGGAACTAGCCCTACTAGGTGGGGGATGGTTGACAGTACAACTCTTCTTT.

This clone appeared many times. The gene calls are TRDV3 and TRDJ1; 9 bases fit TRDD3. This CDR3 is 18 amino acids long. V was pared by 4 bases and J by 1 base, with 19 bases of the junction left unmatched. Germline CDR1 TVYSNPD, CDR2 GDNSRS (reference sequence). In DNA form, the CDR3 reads TGTGCCTATAATCAGGCGAGGCTGGGGGATGTTTCCACCGATAAACTCATCTTT. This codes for CAYNQARLGDVSTDKLIF.

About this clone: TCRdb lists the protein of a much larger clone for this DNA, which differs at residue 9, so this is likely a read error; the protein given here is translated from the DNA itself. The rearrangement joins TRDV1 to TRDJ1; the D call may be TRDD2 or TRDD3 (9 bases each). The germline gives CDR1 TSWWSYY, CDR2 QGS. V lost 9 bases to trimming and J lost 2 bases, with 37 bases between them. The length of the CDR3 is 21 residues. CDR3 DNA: TGTGCTCTGTTCCTTCCTACTTTAGCCTGGGGGATGGCTTTAAGTACCGATAAACTCATCTTT. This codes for CALFLPTLAWGMALSTDKLIF.

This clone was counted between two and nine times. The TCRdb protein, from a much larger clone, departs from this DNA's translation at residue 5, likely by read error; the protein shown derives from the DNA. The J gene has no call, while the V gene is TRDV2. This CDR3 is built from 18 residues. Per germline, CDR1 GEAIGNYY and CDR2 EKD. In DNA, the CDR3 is TGTGCCTGTGACGCGAAGTACTACCAGCCGATGTACACCGATAAACCCATCTTT. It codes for CACDAKYYQPMYTDKPIF.

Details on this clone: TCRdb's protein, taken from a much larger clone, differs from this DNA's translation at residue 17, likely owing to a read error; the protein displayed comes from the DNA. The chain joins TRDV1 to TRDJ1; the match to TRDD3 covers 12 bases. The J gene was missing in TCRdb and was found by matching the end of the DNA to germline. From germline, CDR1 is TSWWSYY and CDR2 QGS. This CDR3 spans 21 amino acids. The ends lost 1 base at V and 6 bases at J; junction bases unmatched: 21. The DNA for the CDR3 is TGTGCTCTTGGGGAACGCGTTCCCGTACTGGGGGATACCAGTGATCCCAATAAACTCATCTTT. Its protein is CALGERVPVLGDTSDPNKLIF.

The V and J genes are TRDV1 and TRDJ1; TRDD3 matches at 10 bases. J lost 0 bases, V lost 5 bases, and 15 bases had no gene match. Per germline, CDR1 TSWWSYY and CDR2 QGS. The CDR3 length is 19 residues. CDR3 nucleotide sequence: TGTGCTCTTGGGTTGCCCTACGTTGGGGGGATACGGGACACCGATAAACTCATCTTT. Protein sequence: CALGLPYVGGIRDTDKLIF.

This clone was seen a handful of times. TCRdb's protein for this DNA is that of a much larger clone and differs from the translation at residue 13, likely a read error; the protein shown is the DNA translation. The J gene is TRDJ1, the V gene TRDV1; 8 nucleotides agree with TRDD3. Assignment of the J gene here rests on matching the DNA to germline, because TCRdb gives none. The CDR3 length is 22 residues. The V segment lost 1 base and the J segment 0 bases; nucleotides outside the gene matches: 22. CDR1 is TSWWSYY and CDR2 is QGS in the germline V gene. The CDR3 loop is CALGEPASTALGGTGYTDKLIF. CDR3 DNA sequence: TGTGCTCTTGGGGAACCCGCTAGCACAGCACTGGGGGGTACGGGGTACACCGATAAACTCATCTTT.

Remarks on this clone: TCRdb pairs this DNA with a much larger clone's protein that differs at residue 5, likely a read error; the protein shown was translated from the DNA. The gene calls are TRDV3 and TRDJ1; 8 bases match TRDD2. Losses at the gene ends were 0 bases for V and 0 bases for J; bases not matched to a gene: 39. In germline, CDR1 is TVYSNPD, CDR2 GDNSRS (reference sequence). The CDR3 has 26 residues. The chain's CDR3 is CAFSAVHTSYTRRVDIPRYDTDKLIF. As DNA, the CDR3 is TGTGCCTTTAGCGCCGTCCATACTTCCTACACACGGAGGGTGGACATACCCAGATATGACACCGATAAACTCATCTTT. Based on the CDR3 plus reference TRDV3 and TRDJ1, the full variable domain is CDKVTQSSPDQTVASGSEVVLLCTYDTVYSNPDLFWYRIRPDYSFQFVFYGDNSRSEGADFTQGRFSVKHILTQKAFHLVISPVRTEDSATYYCAFSAVHTSYTRRVDIPRYDTDKLIFGKGTRVTVEP.